This TCR beta chain originates from a study of shared clonotypes between healthy human individuals. CDR1 and CDR2 (germline): LNHDA, SQIVND (reference sequence). The length of the CDR3 is 15 residues. Trimming cost V 5 bases and J 1 base; bases outside gene matches: 5. The repertoire was sequenced with immunoSEQ multiplex PCR; TCRdb's copy has only in-frame clones and lacks some. The table lists about 680,000 clones, 74% of them singletons. This chain links TRBV19 with TRBJ1-2; TRBD1 matches at 9 bases. Sequencing was performed on memory CD4+ T cells sorted from blood. Regarding subset: CD45RA-negative fraction. This receptor was taken from a woman in her 30s in good health. The CDR3 here is CASSPGTGNNYGYTF. CDR3 nucleotide sequence: TGTGCCAGTAGTCCAGGGACAGGGAATAACTATGGCTACACCTTC.